The rows below give T cell receptor beta chains drawn from one sample of a study of cytomegalovirus exposure and HLA in healthy donors. The repertoire was sequenced with immunoSEQ multiplex PCR; TCRdb's copy has only in-frame clones and lacks some. The sample lists 130,000 or so clones; roughly 89% were seen once. Sequencing input: PBMCs. These receptor sequences come from a woman younger than 35 in good health and CMV-seronegative. CDR3s include the opening cysteine and the closing phenylalanine or tryptophan. The D gene is left open where the match is weak. The size field is filled for only some rows; it gives once, few, many or a size class.

j_gene | d_gene | v_gene | abundance | CDR3nt | CDR3aa
TRBJ2-7 | TRBD1 | TRBV4-1 | - | TGCGCCAGCAGCCAAGTCACCCGGACAGGAGCCTACGAGCAGTACTTC | CASSQVTRTGAYEQYF
TRBJ2-5 | - | TRBV9 | - | TGTGCCAGCAGCGTAGCGAACAAAGAGACCCAGTACTTC | CASSVANKETQYF
TRBJ1-2 | TRBD1 | TRBV10-3 | few | TGTGCCATCAGGGAGGGAACAGGGGAGGACTATGGCTACACCTTC | CAIREGTGEDYGYTF
TRBJ1-5 | TRBD1 | TRBV6-1 | - | TGTGCCAGCAGGGAAGACAGGGTAGGAAATCAGCCCCAGCATTTT | CASREDRVGNQPQHF
TRBJ2-7 | - | TRBV9 | - | TGTGCCAGCAGCGTAGAAGCGGGCAGGGTGGCCGAGCAGTACTTC | CASSVEAGRVAEQYF
TRBJ2-2 | TRBD2 | TRBV7-9 | - | TGTGCCAGCAGCTCTAGCGGGACGAGCACCGGGGAGCTGTTTTTT | CASSSSGTSTGELFF
TRBJ2-1 | TRBD2 | TRBV28 | once | TGTGCCAGCAGTCCGGCCCTAGGACTAGCGGGAGGGCTTTACAATGAGCAGTTCTTC | CASSPALGLAGGLYNEQFF
TRBJ2-7 | - | TRBV28 | - | TGTGCCAGCCGCGGGATGGCAGTCTACGAGCAGTACTTC | CASRGMAVYEQYF
TRBJ2-5 | - | TRBV5-6 | - | TGTGCCAGCAGGAAAACAGGATCCCAAGAGACCCAGTACTTC | CASRKTGSQETQYF
TRBJ1-2 | - | TRBV28 | - | TGTGCCAGTTGCCCCATAAACTCCTATGGCTACACCTTC | CASCPINSYGYTF
TRBJ2-4 | - | TRBV6-5 | - | TGTGCCAGCAGTCGGCCCAGGGGAAACATTCAGTACTTC | CASSRPRGNIQYF
TRBJ2-1 | TRBD2 | TRBV27 | - | TGTGCCAGCAGATCCGGGACTAGAGTGAAAAATGAGCAGTTCTTC | CASRSGTRVKNEQFF
TRBJ2-3 | TRBD2 | TRBV7-9 | - | TGTGCCAGCAGCCCCCCTAGCGGGAGGGCCCTAGATACGCAGTATTTT | CASSPPSGRALDTQYF
TRBJ2-3 | TRBD1 | TRBV11-2 | once | TGTGCCAGCAGCCGGGACAGGGGGCTGGATACGCAGTATTTT | CASSRDRGLDTQYF
TRBJ2-1 | - | TRBV7-8 | - | TGTGCCAGCAGCTTGGGCCCCCCCAATGAGCAGTTCTTC | CASSLGPPNEQFF
TRBJ2-1 | - | TRBV6-1 | - | TGTGCCAGCAGTGGAGTGCCCACACTAGTTGTGAATGAGCAGTTCTTC | CASSGVPTLVVNEQFF
TRBJ1-2 | TRBD1 | TRBV28 | - | TGTGCCAGTTGGGCCGGGACAGGGGTAGGCTACACCTTC | CASWAGTGVGYTF
TRBJ2-5 | - | TRBV11-2 | - | TGTGCCAGCAGCTTTGACCGATTAGCGGTCCAAGAGACCCAGTACTTC | CASSFDRLAVQETQYF
TRBJ1-1 | TRBD1 | TRBV11-2 | - | TGTGCCAGCAGCCACCGACAGGGGGCGTTAAACACTGAAGCTTTCTTT | CASSHRQGALNTEAFF
TRBJ1-2 | - | TRBV28 | - | TGTGCCAGCACCTCCCAGCGGGGCTACACCTTC | CASTSQRGYTF
TRBJ2-2 | TRBD1 | TRBV2 | - | TGTGCCAGCAGTGGACAGGGGGCTAACACCGGGGAGCTGTTTTTT | CASSGQGANTGELFF
TRBJ2-1 | TRBD2 | TRBV7-2 | - | TGTGCCAGCAGCCCCCGGACTAGCGGGGCCTACTACAATGAGCAGTTCTTC | CASSPRTSGAYYNEQFF
TRBJ2-7 | TRBD2 | TRBV25-1 | - | TGTGCCAGCAGTGAATTTGCGGGAGGGGGCGAGCAGTACTTC | CASSEFAGGGEQYF
TRBJ2-5 | TRBD2 | TRBV5-4 | - | TGTGCCAGCACCCGCGGGGCTAGCGGGAGTATGGAAGAGACCCAGTACTTC | CASTRGASGSMEETQYF
TRBJ2-1 | TRBD2 | TRBV11-2 | - | TGTGCCAGCAGCTTAGCGGCTAGCGGGAGCAATGAGCAGTTCTTC | CASSLAASGSNEQFF
TRBJ1-4 | - | TRBV2 | - | TGTGCCAGCAGCCCGGCGGGGGCTAATGAAAAACTGTTTTTT | CASSPAGANEKLFF
TRBJ2-6 | - | TRBV9 | - | TGTGCCAGCAGCCCCCAGTCGCTGGCGGACTCTGGGGCCAACGTCCTGACTTTC | CASSPQSLADSGANVLTF
TRBJ1-2 | - | TRBV19 | - | TGTGCCAGTAGAGGGGGAGACATGGGCTACACCTTC | CASRGGDMGYTF
TRBJ2-1 | - | TRBV25-1 | once | TGTGCCAGCAGTGACATCCCTAATCAGTTCTTC | CASSDIPNQFF
TRBJ2-7 | - | TRBV28 | - | TGTGCCAGCAGTTTGACAGCAGACTTCTACGAGCAGTACTTC | CASSLTADFYEQYF
TRBJ2-2 | - | TRBV9 | - | TGTGCCAGCAGCGTAGGCGCCTCGAACACCGGGGAGCTGTTTTTT | CASSVGASNTGELFF
TRBJ1-2 | - | TRBV15 | - | TGTGCCACCAGCAGAGAAAGACAGGCAAGAAATGGCTACACCTTC | CATSRERQARNGYTF
TRBJ2-1 | - | TRBV28 | - | TGTGCCAGCAGTTTCGTGGGTAGCGGAACCTACAATGAGCAGTTCTTC | CASSFVGSGTYNEQFF
TRBJ2-3 | - | TRBV6-5 | - | TGTGCCAGCAGCAAGACTGACCGATTCACAGATACGCAGTATTTT | CASSKTDRFTDTQYF
TRBJ1-1 | TRBD1 | TRBV28 | few | TGTGCCAGCTGCGGGACAGGGAGTTGGGGCACTGAAGCTTTCTTT | CASCGTGSWGTEAFF
TRBJ2-1 | TRBD2 | TRBV19 | - | TGTGCCAGTAGGACCGGGTGGCAGCGGGAGGGCAATGAGCAGTTCTTC | CASRTGWQREGNEQFF
TRBJ2-7 | TRBD1 | TRBV30 | - | TGTGCCTGGACCCGGACAGGGCGCTCCTACGAGCAGTACTTC | CAWTRTGRSYEQYF
TRBJ2-2 | TRBD2 | TRBV7-9 | many | TGTGCCAGCAGCTACGGACTAGCCTACACCGGGGAGCTGTTTTTT | CASSYGLAYTGELFF
TRBJ1-2 | - | TRBV5-1 | - | TGCGCCAGCAGCTTGACGGCAGGATCTAACTATGGCTACACCTTC | CASSLTAGSNYGYTF
TRBJ2-1 | TRBD2 | TRBV9 | - | TGTGCCAGCAGCGTCAGCGGGACTAGCGGCGAGCAGTTCTTC | CASSVSGTSGEQFF
TRBJ1-1 | - | TRBV27 | - | TGTGCCAGCAGTTTTTGGGGGGTAGGCACTGAAGCTTTCTTT | CASSFWGVGTEAFF
TRBJ2-2 | - | TRBV7-9 | once | TGTGCCAGCAGCCGGGCGGGGATAAGCACCGGGGAGCTGTTTTTT | CASSRAGISTGELFF